This T cell receptor beta chain was profiled in a study of blood T cell repertoires in COVID-19. With 2 bases removed from V and 0 bases from J, the gap between germline ends came to 5 bases. In germline, CDR1 is MNHNS, CDR2 SASEGT. The CDR3 runs 14 residues. The assay was immunoSEQ multiplex PCR, and TCRdb's table has in-frame clones only and misses some. This sample has roughly 130,000 clones, with around 80% found just once. This receptor was obtained from a man aged 70 or older with acute or convalescent COVID-19. The V call is TRBV6-1, the J call TRBJ1-5; D is unclear. The sequencing input was peripheral blood. The CDR3 bases are TGTGCCAGCAGTGAATTCTATAGCAATCAGCCCCAGCATTTT. Translating gives CASSEFYSNQPQHF.